This TCR beta chain was identified in a study of beta chain features in type 1 diabetes. The table lists this clone with a few counts. The V gene's germline CDR1 is SGHTA and CDR2 FQGNSA. There are 12 residues in the CDR3. The germline V and J ends were trimmed by 3 bases and 7 bases, with 9 bases remaining between them. Expressed TCRB transcripts were sequenced, since all the RNA that had been isolated was reverse transcribed. TCRdb's table, derived via immunoSEQ multiplex PCR, lists solely in-frame clones and lacks some. The sample includes roughly 140,000 clones, about 50% of them seen just once. The TCR originated in a young man in good health. V is TRBV7-2 and J is TRBJ2-5; D remains ambiguous. Input material: Tregs from blood. The DNA of the CDR3 is TGTGCCAGCAGCTTGGTCTCGGGGACCCAGTACTTC. Translation gives CASSLVSGTQYF.